This T cell receptor beta chain comes out of a study of molecular identifiers for immune sequencing clone quantification. TCRdb re-called the PCR reads through MiXCR, storing one row per CDR3 protein. Of approximately 500,000 distinct CDR3 sequences in the sample, around a fifth were seen once. The table lists this clonotype with many counts. Construction of naive CD8 libraries employed about 20,000 to 1,100,000 sorted cells together with 10%, 30% or 50% RNA. The CDR3 spans 13 residues. The trim removed 5 bases at V and 7 bases at J, leaving 6 bases unmatched. The rearrangement joins TRBV12-3 or TRBV12-4 to TRBJ1-1; 8 bases line up with TRBD1. Sequenced sample: naive CD8+ T cells from blood, with Jurkat cell RNA spiked in. Subset defined: FACS-sorted CD8+CD4-CCR7+CD45RA+ naive T cells. This sequence was found in a human donor in good health. Some libraries in this study had Jurkat cell RNA spiked in. CDR3 sequence: CASSTGTGVEAFF. CDR3 DNA: TGTGCCAGCAGTACCGGGACAGGAGTTGAAGCTTTCTTT.